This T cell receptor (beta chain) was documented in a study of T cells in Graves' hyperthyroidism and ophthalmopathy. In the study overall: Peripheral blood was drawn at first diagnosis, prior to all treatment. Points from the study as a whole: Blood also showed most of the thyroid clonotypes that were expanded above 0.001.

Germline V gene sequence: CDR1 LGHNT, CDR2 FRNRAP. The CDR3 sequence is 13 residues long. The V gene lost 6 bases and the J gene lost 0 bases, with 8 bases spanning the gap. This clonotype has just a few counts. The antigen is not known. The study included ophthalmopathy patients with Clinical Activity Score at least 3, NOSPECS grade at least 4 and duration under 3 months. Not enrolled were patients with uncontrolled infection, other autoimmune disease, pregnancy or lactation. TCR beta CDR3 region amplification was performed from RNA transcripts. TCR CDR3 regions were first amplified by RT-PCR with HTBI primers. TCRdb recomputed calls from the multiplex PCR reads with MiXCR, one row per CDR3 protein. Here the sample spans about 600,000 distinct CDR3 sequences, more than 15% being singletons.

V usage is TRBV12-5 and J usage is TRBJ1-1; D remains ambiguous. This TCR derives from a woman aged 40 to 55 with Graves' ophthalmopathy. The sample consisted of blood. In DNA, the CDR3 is TGTGCTAGTGGCCCCTGGGTGAACACTGAAGCTTTCTTT. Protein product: CASGPWVNTEAFF. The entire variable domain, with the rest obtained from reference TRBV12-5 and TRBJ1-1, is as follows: DARVTQTPRHKVTEMGQEVTMRCQPILGHNTVFWYRQTMMQGLELLAYFRNRAPLDDSGMPKDRFSAEMPDATLATLKIQPSEPRDSAVYFCASGPWVNTEAFFGQGTRLTVV.